Shown below are 24 T cell receptor beta chains from a single sample sequenced in a study of blood T cell repertoires in COVID-19. Some clones are missing from TCRdb's copy, which holds only in-frame ones; the method was immunoSEQ multiplex PCR. The data show 73,000 or so clones, around 79% seen once. The sample was peripheral blood. These receptors were collected from a man aged 60 to 69 with acute or convalescent COVID-19.

The gene calls are TRBV5-1 and TRBJ2-3, with 9 bases lining up with TRBD2. Germline assignment: CDR1 SGHRS and CDR2 YFSETQ. The V and J ends lost 4 bases and 2 bases, in that order; junction bases with no gene match: 5. This CDR3 comprises 15 residues. CDR3 DNA: TGCGCCAGCAGCGCGAGACTAGCGGCCACAGATACGCAGTATTTT. Its translation is CASSARLAATDTQYF.

The rearrangement uses TRBV5-1 and TRBJ1-1; no definite D call. This CDR3 comprises 13 residues. Trimming took off 0 bases at V and 5 bases at J, with 8 bases between the two ends. CDR1 is SGHRS and CDR2 is YFSETQ in the germline V gene. The CDR3 nucleotides read TGCGCCAGCAGCTTGGCCGGGGAAACTGAAGCTTTCTTT. It encodes CASSLAGETEAFF.

The table lists this clone with a few counts. The genes are TRBV10-3 and TRBJ2-1; possible D gene TRBD2, 6 bases. The length of the CDR3 is 12 residues. The germline V gene has CDR1 ENHRY and CDR2 SYGVKD. V gave up 1 base and J gave up 8 bases, with 6 bases separating them. CDR3 nucleotide sequence: TGTGCCATCAGTGAGTGGGGGGATGAGCAGTTCTTC. This translates into CAISEWGDEQFF.

The chain recombines TRBV2 with TRBJ1-4; D is perhaps TRBD1 (5 bases). V lost 3 bases and J 6 bases, leaving 11 bases between the germline ends. Germline V gene data show CDR1 as SNHLY and CDR2 as FYNNEI. CDR3 length equals 14 residues. The CDR3 DNA is TGTGCCAGCAGTGAGGGGCGGAGTTATGAAAAACTGTTTTTT. Encoded protein: CASSEGRSYEKLFF.

The J gene is TRBJ2-5, the V gene TRBV7-2; D uncertain. CDR1 is SGHTA and CDR2 is FQGNSA in the germline V gene. The V and J ends lost 7 bases and 2 bases respectively, with 11 bases between them. This CDR3 region has 13 residues. The CDR3 DNA sequence: TGTGCCAGCACCCTAAATAAGCAAGAGACCCAGTACTTC. It is translated as CASTLNKQETQYF.

This clone has just one count. The chain carries TRBV18 and TRBJ2-4; weak D call: TRBD1 (5 bases). Germline CDR1 is KGHSH and CDR2 is LQKENI. The V end lost 3 bases, the J end lost 9 bases, and 18 bases lay between the germline ends. The CDR3 is 15 amino acids. The CDR3: CASSPNRQHSFIQYF. DNA for the CDR3: TGTGCCAGCTCACCTAACCGACAGCACAGTTTCATTCAGTACTTC.

In its sample, this clone was seen a few times. The V gene is TRBV7-8, the J gene TRBJ2-2, with TRBD2 identical over 13 bases. V was pared by 5 bases and J by 1 base, with 1 base of the junction left unmatched. This CDR3 comprises 16 residues. Germline V gene sequence: CDR1 SGHVS, CDR2 FQNEAQ. CDR3 loop: CASSRLAGGNTGELFF. The CDR3 DNA is TGTGCCAGCAGCCGACTAGCGGGAGGGAACACCGGGGAGCTGTTTTTT.

This clone came up once. The V call is TRBV27, the J call TRBJ2-3; TRBD2 matches 7 bases. The germline gives CDR1 MNHEY, CDR2 SMNVEV (reference sequence). V lost 2 bases and J lost 4; bases outside the gene matches: 12. This CDR3 spans 17 amino acids. CDR3 loop: CASSLLGTGGGADTQYF. The CDR3 nucleotides are TGTGCCAGCAGTTTACTTGGAACGGGAGGAGGGGCAGATACGCAGTATTTT.

The genes are TRBV4-1 and TRBJ2-7, with 7 bases aligning to TRBD2. The junction had 1 base not matched to a gene; V was cut back by 2 bases and J by 3 bases. This CDR3 has 13 amino acids. The germline CDR1 and CDR2 sequences are MGHRA and YSYEKL. The CDR3 DNA reads as TGCGCCAGCAGCCAAACTAGCGACTACGAGCAGTACTTC. Protein product: CASSQTSDYEQYF.

This rearrangement joins TRBV30 to TRBJ1-3; D gene ambiguous. V shed 7 bases and J shed 1 base, with 11 bases lying between them. Germline lookup yields CDR1 GTSNPN and CDR2 SVGIG (reference sequence). This CDR3 spans 13 amino acids. The CDR3 region is CASEFGSGNTIYF. For the CDR3, the DNA is TGTGCCTCGGAGTTCGGGTCTGGAAACACCATATATTTT.

This chain uses TRBV5-5 with TRBJ1-2, with unresolved D. The CDR3 runs to 18 residues. Trimming removed 3 bases at V and 5 bases at J, with 26 bases between. Germline CDR1 and CDR2: SGHKS and YYEKEE (reference sequence). CDR3: CASSSRLQVTDGSYGYTF. The CDR3 DNA reads TGTGCCAGCAGCTCCCGGCTCCAAGTTACCGACGGGTCTTATGGCTACACCTTC. Variable domain in full (rest from reference TRBV5-5 and TRBJ1-2): DAGVTQSPTHLIKTRGQQVTLRCSPISGHKSVSWYQQVLGQGPQFIFQYYEKEERGRGNFPDRFSARQFPNYSSELNVNALLLGDSALYLCASSSRLQVTDGSYGYTFGSGTRLTVV.

The rearrangement links TRBV2 to TRBJ2-3; 13 bases are shared with TRBD2. This CDR3 has 15 amino acids. Looked up from germline, CDR1 is SNHLY and CDR2 is FYNNEI. V lost 5 bases to trimming and J lost 5 bases; unmatched junction nucleotides: 4. For the CDR3, the DNA is TGTGCCAGCAGTCCAACTAGCGGGGGGGGAGATACGCAGTATTTT. Its translation: CASSPTSGGGDTQYF.

This clone showed up just once. The chain recombines TRBV5-1 with TRBJ2-1; D is unclear. Germline V gene sequence: CDR1 SGHRS, CDR2 YFSETQ. V lost 3 bases to trimming and J lost 5 bases, with 6 bases between them. This CDR3 spans 12 amino acids. CDR3 loop: CASSSLDNEQFF. CDR3 nucleotide sequence: TGCGCCAGCAGCTCACTTGACAATGAGCAGTTCTTC.

This clone was seen only a few times. This rearrangement joins TRBV30 to TRBJ1-5, with D tentatively TRBD1 (6 bases). Per germline, CDR1 GTSNPN and CDR2 SVGIG (reference sequence). The CDR3 totals 16 residues. The V end lost 2 bases, the J end lost 0 bases, and 14 bases lay between the germline ends. The CDR3 DNA is TGTGCCTGGAGTAAAGGGGGGGCCTATAGCAATCAGCCCCAGCATTTT. It yields the protein CAWSKGGAYSNQPQHF.

The chain has TRBV18 and TRBJ2-2, with D tentatively TRBD2 (6 bases). Trimming left V 6 bases short and J 6 bases short, with 14 bases between. This CDR3 region has 14 residues. Germline V gene sequence: CDR1 KGHSH, CDR2 LQKENI. In DNA form, the CDR3 reads TGTGCCAGCTCGGAGGGTTCGTTCGCCGGGGAGCTGTTTTTT. It is translated as CASSEGSFAGELFF.

The chain carries TRBV27 and TRBJ1-1; D is uncertain. V was clipped by 5 bases and J by 8 bases, with 9 bases between them. The CDR3 contains 11 residues. Germline values: CDR1 MNHEY, CDR2 SMNVEV (reference sequence). The CDR3 nucleotides read TGTGCCAGCAGTACTCGTCTCGAAGCTTTCTTT. This translates into CASSTRLEAFF.

The gene calls are TRBV7-2 and TRBJ2-5; D is possibly TRBD1 (5 bases). V dropped 2 bases and J dropped 4 bases, with 14 bases sitting between them. The CDR3 is 15 amino acids. Germline V lookup: CDR1 SGHTA, CDR2 FQGNSA. For the CDR3, the DNA is TGTGCCAGCAGCTTACCCCCCAGGGCGAGAGAGACCCAGTACTTC. The encoded protein is CASSLPPRARETQYF.

This chain links TRBV30 with TRBJ1-3; tentatively, D is TRBD1 (6 bases). In germline, CDR1 is GTSNPN, CDR2 SVGIG (reference sequence). This CDR3 has 13 amino acids. The V gene lost 5 bases and the J gene lost 11 bases, with 19 bases spanning the gap. CDR3 residues: CAWGGSEDWSIYF. The CDR3 nucleotides read TGTGCCTGGGGGGGCAGCGAAGATTGGTCCATATATTTT.

This clone was seen more than once but under ten times. The chain links TRBV19 to TRBJ1-4; no reliable D call. In germline, CDR1 is LNHDA, CDR2 SQIVND (reference sequence). V was pared by 3 bases and J by 10 bases, with 18 bases between. This CDR3 contains 15 residues. The CDR3 DNA reads TGTGCCAGTAGTATCATTGGAGGCGCCATTGGAAAACTGTTTTTT. As protein: CASSIIGGAIGKLFF. Based on the CDR3 plus reference TRBV19 and TRBJ1-4, the full variable domain is DGGITQSPKYLFRKEGQNVTLSCEQNLNHDAMYWYRQDPGQGLRLIYYSQIVNDFQKGDIAEGYSVSREKKESFPLTVTSAQKNPTAFYLCASSIIGGAIGKLFFGSGTQLSVL.

This rearrangement joins TRBV28 to TRBJ2-3; 7 nucleotides agree with TRBD1. Germline values: CDR1 MDHEN, CDR2 SYDVKM. V was clipped by 3 bases and J by 0 bases; unmatched bases: 15. The CDR3 runs to 19 residues. This CDR3 is CASSLAGTDFFSSTDTQYF. The CDR3 nucleotides are TGTGCCAGCAGTTTGGCCGGGACAGACTTCTTTTCTAGCACAGATACGCAGTATTTT.

The V gene is TRBV25-1, the J gene TRBJ2-1; perhaps TRBD1 as D (6 bases). The CDR3 covers 12 residues. Germline V CDR1 and CDR2: MGHDK, SYGVNS. V was pared by 5 bases and J by 7 bases, with 9 bases between. CDR3 sequence reads: CASSFQGNEQFF. The DNA for the CDR3 is TGTGCCAGCAGTTTTCAGGGGAATGAGCAGTTCTTC.

The rearrangement uses TRBV18 and TRBJ2-1; unclear D gene. The CDR3 runs 12 residues. V shed 2 bases and J shed 9 bases, with 8 bases lying between them. Germline CDR1 reads KGHSH; CDR2 reads LQKENI. Here the CDR3 DNA reads TGTGCCAGCTCACCAGGGCTGGTTGAGCAGTTCTTC. This gives the protein CASSPGLVEQFF.

The V and J genes are TRBV28 and TRBJ1-2; no firm D call. The CDR3 totals 15 residues. The ends were cut back, 2 bases at V and 4 bases at J, with 14 bases in the middle. The germline CDR1 and CDR2 sequences are MDHEN and SYDVKM. The CDR3 protein is CASSLPVNEGYGYTF. CDR3 nucleotides: TGTGCCAGCAGTTTACCGGTCAACGAGGGCTATGGCTACACCTTC.

This clone has only a few counts. This chain connects TRBV10-1 to TRBJ2-2; no clear D. This CDR3 spans 13 amino acids. The V and J ends lost 0 bases and 6 bases respectively, with 5 bases between them. Germline-derived CDR1 and CDR2 are WNHNN and SYGVQD (reference sequence). The CDR3 coding sequence is TGCGCCAGCAGTGAGTCATTCTCCGGGGAGCTGTTTTTT. This gives the protein CASSESFSGELFF.